The rows below give T cell receptor beta chains drawn from one sample of a study of sequential checkpoint blockade in melanoma. The protocol was immunoSEQ multiplex PCR, while the TCRdb copy is restricted to in-frame clones and leaves out a portion. This sample has 35,000 to 45,000 clones, with about 88% found just once. Sample: CD8+ T cells sorted from blood (inferred from file names), taken from a patient given nivolumab and ipilimumab in sequence. These receptors were collected from a human donor with melanoma. CDR3s include the opening cysteine and the closing phenylalanine or tryptophan. Fields, in order: clone size, V gene, D gene, J gene, CDR3 protein, CDR3 DNA. A D gene is named only where the DNA matches it firmly. Not every row has a clone size; where given, it reads once, few, many or a size class.

clone_size: NA
v_call: TRBV28
d_call: TRBD2
j_call: TRBJ2-3
cdr3_aa: CASSPRLASDPDTQYF
cdr3_nt: TGTGCCAGCAGTCCGCGACTAGCGTCCGACCCAGATACGCAGTATTTT

clone_size: NA
v_call: TRBV5-6
d_call: NA
j_call: TRBJ2-1
cdr3_aa: CASSLGGQGKAYEQFF
cdr3_nt: TGTGCCAGCAGCTTGGGGGGACAAGGGAAAGCTTATGAGCAGTTCTTC

clone_size: NA
v_call: TRBV2
d_call: TRBD1
j_call: TRBJ1-4
cdr3_aa: CASSHRGPNEKLFF
cdr3_nt: TGTGCCAGCAGCCACAGGGGACCGAATGAAAAACTGTTTTTT

clone_size: NA
v_call: TRBV27
d_call: TRBD2
j_call: TRBJ2-3
cdr3_aa: CASSLSTSGRPTPTRTDTQYF
cdr3_nt: TGTGCCAGCAGTTTATCGACTAGCGGGAGGCCGACCCCTACACGCACAGATACGCAGTATTTT

clone_size: NA
v_call: TRBV4-1
d_call: TRBD2
j_call: TRBJ2-1
cdr3_aa: CASSYLAGGEQFF
cdr3_nt: TGCGCCAGCAGCTACTTAGCGGGAGGTGAGCAGTTCTTC

clone_size: NA
v_call: TRBV2
d_call: TRBD2
j_call: TRBJ2-2
cdr3_aa: CASRSSGRAHTGELFF
cdr3_nt: TGTGCCAGCAGATCTAGCGGGAGGGCCCACACCGGGGAGCTGTTTTTT

clone_size: NA
v_call: TRBV4-1
d_call: NA
j_call: TRBJ1-2
cdr3_aa: CASSQDKDRGLDYGYTF
cdr3_nt: TGCGCCAGCAGCCAAGATAAGGATCGGGGATTGGACTATGGCTACACCTTC

clone_size: few
v_call: TRBV7-9
d_call: NA
j_call: TRBJ2-1
cdr3_aa: CASSLRAEYYNEQFF
cdr3_nt: TGTGCCAGCAGCTTACGAGCGGAATATTACAATGAGCAGTTCTTC

clone_size: NA
v_call: TRBV7-9
d_call: NA
j_call: TRBJ2-1
cdr3_aa: CASSPGTEQFF
cdr3_nt: TGTGCCAGCAGCCCGGGAACTGAGCAGTTCTTC

clone_size: NA
v_call: TRBV29-1
d_call: NA
j_call: TRBJ2-2
cdr3_aa: CSGRVPNTGELFF
cdr3_nt: TGCAGCGGCAGGGTACCGAACACCGGGGAGCTGTTTTTT

clone_size: NA
v_call: TRBV10-2
d_call: TRBD2
j_call: TRBJ2-2
cdr3_aa: CASRETSGTNTGELFF
cdr3_nt: TGCGCCAGCAGGGAGACTAGCGGGACGAACACCGGGGAGCTGTTTTTT

clone_size: NA
v_call: TRBV6-1
d_call: TRBD1
j_call: TRBJ1-2
cdr3_aa: CASSEPGQRRSTF
cdr3_nt: TGTGCCAGCAGTGAGCCGGGACAGCGGAGGAGCACCTTC

clone_size: NA
v_call: TRBV4-1
d_call: NA
j_call: TRBJ2-1
cdr3_aa: CASSPYPPSEYNEQFF
cdr3_nt: TGCGCCAGCAGCCCCTACCCCCCTAGCGAGTACAATGAGCAGTTCTTC

clone_size: NA
v_call: TRBV4-1
d_call: TRBD1
j_call: TRBJ2-7
cdr3_aa: CASSSSGQSYEQYF
cdr3_nt: TGCGCCAGCAGCTCTTCGGGACAGTCCTACGAGCAGTACTTC

clone_size: NA
v_call: TRBV7-2
d_call: TRBD2
j_call: TRBJ2-3
cdr3_aa: CASSLDASGITDTQYF
cdr3_nt: TGTGCCAGCAGCTTAGATGCTAGCGGGATCACAGATACGCAGTATTTT

clone_size: NA
v_call: TRBV9
d_call: NA
j_call: TRBJ1-4
cdr3_aa: CASSAQQDNREKLFF
cdr3_nt: TGTGCCAGCAGCGCCCAACAGGACAATAGGGAAAAACTGTTTTTT

clone_size: once
v_call: TRBV27
d_call: TRBD2
j_call: TRBJ2-1
cdr3_aa: CASSLFPSGRPSSYNEQFF
cdr3_nt: TGTGCCAGCAGTTTATTTCCTAGCGGGAGACCGAGCTCCTACAATGAGCAGTTCTTC

clone_size: NA
v_call: TRBV27
d_call: NA
j_call: TRBJ2-7
cdr3_aa: CASSLRGSGLYEQYF
cdr3_nt: TGTGCCAGCAGTTTACGGGGTTCCGGACTCTACGAGCAGTACTTC

clone_size: NA
v_call: TRBV28
d_call: TRBD1
j_call: TRBJ1-1
cdr3_aa: CASSLPGQKNTEAFF
cdr3_nt: TGTGCCAGCAGTCTACCGGGACAGAAGAACACTGAAGCTTTCTTT

clone_size: NA
v_call: TRBV29-1
d_call: NA
j_call: TRBJ2-7
cdr3_aa: CSVAGPAYEQYF
cdr3_nt: TGCAGCGTTGCAGGGCCGGCGTACGAGCAGTACTTC

clone_size: NA
v_call: TRBV7-9
d_call: NA
j_call: TRBJ2-3
cdr3_aa: CASSLTGTSTDTQYF
cdr3_nt: TGTGCCAGCAGCTTAACCGGGACTAGCACAGATACGCAGTATTTT

clone_size: NA
v_call: TRBV6-6
d_call: TRBD2
j_call: TRBJ2-2
cdr3_aa: CASRGLAGETGELFF
cdr3_nt: TGTGCCAGCAGGGGACTAGCGGGAGAGACCGGGGAGCTGTTTTTT

clone_size: few
v_call: TRBV7-9
d_call: NA
j_call: TRBJ1-4
cdr3_aa: CASSLDPRAPNEKLFF
cdr3_nt: TGTGCCAGCAGCTTAGACCCTCGCGCTCCTAATGAAAAACTGTTTTTT

clone_size: NA
v_call: TRBV13
d_call: NA
j_call: TRBJ2-1
cdr3_aa: CASRESSYNEQFF
cdr3_nt: TGTGCCAGCAGGGAGAGCTCCTACAATGAGCAGTTCTTC

clone_size: NA
v_call: TRBV23-1
d_call: TRBD2
j_call: TRBJ2-5
cdr3_aa: CASTRLPRGRVWETQYF
cdr3_nt: TGCGCCAGCACCCGCCTTCCCCGCGGGAGGGTCTGGGAGACCCAGTACTTC

clone_size: few
v_call: TRBV25-1
d_call: TRBD1
j_call: TRBJ1-1
cdr3_aa: CASSERGDRGRAFF
cdr3_nt: TGTGCCAGCAGTGAAAGGGGGGACAGGGGTAGGGCTTTCTTT

clone_size: NA
v_call: TRBV21-1
d_call: NA
j_call: TRBJ2-3
cdr3_aa: CANPIGAGSADTQYF
cdr3_nt: TGTGCCAACCCGATAGGTGCGGGATCGGCAGATACGCAGTATTTT

clone_size: NA
v_call: TRBV10-3
d_call: TRBD1
j_call: TRBJ2-5
cdr3_aa: CAISESGQGFETQYF
cdr3_nt: TGTGCCATCAGTGAGTCGGGACAGGGGTTTGAGACCCAGTACTTC

clone_size: NA
v_call: TRBV1
d_call: NA
j_call: TRBJ2-3
cdr3_aa: CTSNTHTLGRGRTDTQYF
cdr3_nt: TGCACCAGCAACACACATACTTTGGGGAGGGGCCGCACAGATACGCAGTATTTT